This T cell receptor beta chain was sequenced in a study of neoadjuvant anti-PD-1 for oral cavity cancer. The protocol was immunoSEQ multiplex PCR, while the TCRdb copy is restricted to in-frame clones and leaves out a portion. The sample lists approximately 9,400 clones; around 68% were seen once. This clone has more than one count but fewer than ten. Time point described: after neoadjuvant nivolumab, at surgical resection. The patients had HPV-negative, locally advanced oral cavity squamous cell carcinoma. PBMCs were not maintained or expanded in culture before analysis. Germline CDR1 LNHDA, CDR2 SQIVND (reference sequence). With 4 bases removed from V and 1 base from J, the gap between germline ends came to 5 bases. The CDR3 loop spans 13 amino acids.

V gene TRBV19 combines with J gene TRBJ1-5; D gene unclear. The sequence derives from a person aged 40 to 85 with oral cavity squamous cell carcinoma. The specimen was PBMCs, collected after nivolumab (anti-PD-1) treatment. The DNA of the CDR3 is TGTGCCAGTAGTACACAAAGCAATCAGCCCCAGCATTTT. Translated: CASSTQSNQPQHF.